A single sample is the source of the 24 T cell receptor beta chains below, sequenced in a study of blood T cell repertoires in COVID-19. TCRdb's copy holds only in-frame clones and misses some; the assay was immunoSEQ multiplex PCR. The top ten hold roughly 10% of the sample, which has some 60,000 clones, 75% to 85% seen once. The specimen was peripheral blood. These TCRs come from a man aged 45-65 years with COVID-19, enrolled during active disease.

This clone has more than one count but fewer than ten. As DNA, the CDR3 is TGTGCCAGCAGACAGGGGGCTGGAAACACCATATATTTT. Protein: CASRQGAGNTIYF. The chain is built from TRBV12-3 or TRBV12-4 and TRBJ1-3, with 8 positions matching TRBD1. The length of the CDR3 is 13 residues. The V gene end was trimmed by 6 bases and the J gene end by 2 bases; junction bases not matched to a gene: 0.

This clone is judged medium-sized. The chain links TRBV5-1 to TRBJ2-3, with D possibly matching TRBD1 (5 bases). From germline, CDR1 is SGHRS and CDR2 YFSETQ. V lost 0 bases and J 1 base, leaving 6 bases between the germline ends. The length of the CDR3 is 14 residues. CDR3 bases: TGCGCCAGCAGCTTGGGACAGCGCACAGATACGCAGTATTTT. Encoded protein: CASSLGQRTDTQYF.

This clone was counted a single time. The CDR3 loop reads CASSSMGQGYEQYF. The CDR3 bases are TGTGCCAGCAGCTCGATGGGACAGGGGTACGAGCAGTACTTC. The chain couples TRBV7-2 to TRBJ2-7; 10 bases agree with TRBD1. The CDR3 is 14 amino acids. Germline V lookup: CDR1 SGHTA, CDR2 FQGNSA. V lost 4 bases to trimming and J lost 4 bases; unmatched junction nucleotides: 4.

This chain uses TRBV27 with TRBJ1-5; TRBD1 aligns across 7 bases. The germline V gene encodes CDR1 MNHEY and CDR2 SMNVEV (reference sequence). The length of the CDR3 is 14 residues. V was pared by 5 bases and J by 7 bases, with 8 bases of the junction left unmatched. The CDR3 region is CASSPRQGPQPQHF. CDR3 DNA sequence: TGTGCCAGCAGTCCAAGACAGGGTCCCCAGCCCCAGCATTTT.

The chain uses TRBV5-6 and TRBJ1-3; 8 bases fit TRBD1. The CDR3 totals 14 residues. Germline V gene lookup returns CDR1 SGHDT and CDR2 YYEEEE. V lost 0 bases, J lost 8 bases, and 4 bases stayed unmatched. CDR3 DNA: TGTGCCAGCAGCTTGGGACAGGGGAGCGACACCATATATTTT. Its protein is CASSLGQGSDTIYF.

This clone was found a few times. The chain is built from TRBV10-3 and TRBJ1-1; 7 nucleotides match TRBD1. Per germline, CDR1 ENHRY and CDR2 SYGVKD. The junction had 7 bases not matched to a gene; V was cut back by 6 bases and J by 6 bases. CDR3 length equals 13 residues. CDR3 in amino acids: CAIRRDREAEAFF. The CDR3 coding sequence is TGTGCCATCAGGAGAGACAGGGAGGCTGAAGCTTTCTTT.

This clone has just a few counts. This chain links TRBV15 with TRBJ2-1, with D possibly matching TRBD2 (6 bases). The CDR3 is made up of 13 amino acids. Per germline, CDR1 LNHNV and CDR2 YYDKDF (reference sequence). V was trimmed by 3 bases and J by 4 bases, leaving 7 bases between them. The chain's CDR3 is CATSREGYNEQFF. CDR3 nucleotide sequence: TGTGCCACCAGCAGGGAGGGATACAATGAGCAGTTCTTC.

CDR3 region: CASSLVQPLSGNTIYF. The CDR3 coding sequence is TGTGCCAGCAGCTTAGTACAGCCCCTCTCTGGAAACACCATATATTTT. V usage is TRBV7-9 and J usage is TRBJ1-3; the D is unclear. This CDR3 is built from 16 residues. Germline CDR1 reads SEHNR; CDR2 reads FQNEAQ (reference sequence). Trimming left V 1 base short and J 0 bases short, with 10 bases between.

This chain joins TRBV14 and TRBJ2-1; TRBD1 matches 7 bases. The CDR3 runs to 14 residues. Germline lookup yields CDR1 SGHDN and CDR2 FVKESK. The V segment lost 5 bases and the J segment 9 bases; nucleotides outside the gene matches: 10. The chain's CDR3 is CASSWGWAGGEQFF. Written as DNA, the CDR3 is TGTGCCAGCAGCTGGGGGTGGGCAGGGGGTGAGCAGTTCTTC.

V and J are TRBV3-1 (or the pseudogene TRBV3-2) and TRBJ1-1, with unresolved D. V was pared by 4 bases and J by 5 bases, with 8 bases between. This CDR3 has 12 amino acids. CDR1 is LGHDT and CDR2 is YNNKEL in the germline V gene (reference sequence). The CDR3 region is CASSRRGTEAFF. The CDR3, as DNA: TGTGCCAGCAGCCGTCGAGGGACTGAAGCTTTCTTT.

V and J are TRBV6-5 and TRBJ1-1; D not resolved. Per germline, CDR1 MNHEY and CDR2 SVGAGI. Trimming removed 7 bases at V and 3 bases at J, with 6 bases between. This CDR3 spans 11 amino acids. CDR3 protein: CASNSYTEAFF. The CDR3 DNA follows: TGTGCCAGCAACAGTTACACTGAAGCTTTCTTT.

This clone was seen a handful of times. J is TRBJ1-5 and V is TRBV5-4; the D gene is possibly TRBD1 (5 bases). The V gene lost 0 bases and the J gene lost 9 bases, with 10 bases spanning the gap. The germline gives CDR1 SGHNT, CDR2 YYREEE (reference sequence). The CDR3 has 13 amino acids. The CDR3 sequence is CASSLEGLGPQHF. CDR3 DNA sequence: TGTGCCAGCAGCTTGGAGGGACTAGGGCCCCAGCATTTT.

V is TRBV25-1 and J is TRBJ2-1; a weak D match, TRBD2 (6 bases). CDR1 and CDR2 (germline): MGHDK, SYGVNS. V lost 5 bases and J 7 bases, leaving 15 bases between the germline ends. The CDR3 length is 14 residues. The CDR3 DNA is TGTGCCAGCAGTTCTCCCGGGCGGGGTAATGAGCAGTTCTTC. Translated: CASSSPGRGNEQFF.

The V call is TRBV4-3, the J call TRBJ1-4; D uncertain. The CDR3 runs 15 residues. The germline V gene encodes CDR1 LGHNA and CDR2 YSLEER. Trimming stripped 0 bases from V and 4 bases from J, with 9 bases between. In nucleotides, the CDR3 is TGCGCCAGCAGCCAAGACCCACTGATTAATGAAAAACTGTTTTTT. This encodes CASSQDPLINEKLFF.

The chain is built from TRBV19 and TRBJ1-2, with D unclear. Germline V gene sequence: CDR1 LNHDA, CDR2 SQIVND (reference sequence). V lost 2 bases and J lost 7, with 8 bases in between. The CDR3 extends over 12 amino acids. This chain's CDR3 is CASSIPGGGYTF. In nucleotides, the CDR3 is TGTGCCAGTAGTATACCCGGCGGTGGCTACACCTTC.

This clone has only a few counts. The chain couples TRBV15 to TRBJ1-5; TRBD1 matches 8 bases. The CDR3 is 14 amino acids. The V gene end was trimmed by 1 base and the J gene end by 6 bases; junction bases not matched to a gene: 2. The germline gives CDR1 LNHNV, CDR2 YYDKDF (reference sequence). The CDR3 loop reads CATSRGTGFQPQHF. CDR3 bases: TGTGCCACCAGCAGAGGGACAGGGTTTCAGCCCCAGCATTTT.

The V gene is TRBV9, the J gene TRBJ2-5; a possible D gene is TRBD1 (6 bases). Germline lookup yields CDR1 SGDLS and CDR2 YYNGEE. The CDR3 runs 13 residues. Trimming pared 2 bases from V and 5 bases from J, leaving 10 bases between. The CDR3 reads CASSVQGTETQYF. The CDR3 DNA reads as TGTGCCAGCAGCGTTCAGGGGACGGAGACCCAGTACTTC.

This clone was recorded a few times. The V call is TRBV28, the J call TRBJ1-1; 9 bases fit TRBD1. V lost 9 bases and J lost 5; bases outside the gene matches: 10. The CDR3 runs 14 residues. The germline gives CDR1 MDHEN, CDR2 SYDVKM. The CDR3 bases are TGTGCCAGTATTAAGGACAGGGGATGGACTGAAGCTTTCTTT. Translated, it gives CASIKDRGWTEAFF. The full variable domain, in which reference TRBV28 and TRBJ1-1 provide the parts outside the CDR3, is DVKVTQSSRYLVKRTGEKVFLECVQDMDHENMFWYRQDPGLGLRLIYFSYDVKMKEKGDIPEGYSVSREKKERFSLILESASTNQTSMYLCASIKDRGWTEAFFGQGTRLTVV.

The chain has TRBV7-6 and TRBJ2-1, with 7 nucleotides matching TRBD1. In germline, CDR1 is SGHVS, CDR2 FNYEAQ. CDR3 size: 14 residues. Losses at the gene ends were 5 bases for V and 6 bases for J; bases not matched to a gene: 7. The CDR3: CASSLETGSNEQFF. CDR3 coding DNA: TGTGCCAGCAGCCTCGAGACAGGGAGCAATGAGCAGTTCTTC.

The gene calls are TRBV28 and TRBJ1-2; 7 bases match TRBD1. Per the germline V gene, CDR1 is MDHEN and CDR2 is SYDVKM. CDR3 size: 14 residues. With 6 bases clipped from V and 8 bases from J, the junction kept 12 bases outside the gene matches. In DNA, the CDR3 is TGTGCCAGCAGCCATAATACAGGGGTCTCCGGCTACACCTTC. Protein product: CASSHNTGVSGYTF.

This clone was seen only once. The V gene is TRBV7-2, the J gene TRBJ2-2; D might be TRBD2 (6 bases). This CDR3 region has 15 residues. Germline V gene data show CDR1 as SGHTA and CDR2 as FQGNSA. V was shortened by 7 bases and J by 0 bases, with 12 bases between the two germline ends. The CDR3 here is CASNRERSNTGELFF. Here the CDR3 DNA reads TGTGCCAGCAACCGGGAGCGGTCGAACACCGGGGAGCTGTTTTTT.

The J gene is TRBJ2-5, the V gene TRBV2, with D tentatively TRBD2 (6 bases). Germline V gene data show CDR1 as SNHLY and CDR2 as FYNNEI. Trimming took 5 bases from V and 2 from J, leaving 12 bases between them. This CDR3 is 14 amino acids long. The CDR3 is CASSPGVAQETQYF. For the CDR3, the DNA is TGTGCCAGCAGTCCGGGGGTCGCACAAGAGACCCAGTACTTC. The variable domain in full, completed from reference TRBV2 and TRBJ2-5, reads EPEVTQTPSHQVTQMGQEVILRCVPISNHLYFYWYRQILGQKVEFLVSFYNNEISEKSEIFDDQFSVERPDGSNFTLKIRSTKLEDSAMYFCASSPGVAQETQYFGPGTRLLVL.

The CDR3 nucleotides read TGTGCCAGCAGGTCCACAGGGAACACTGAAGCTTTCTTT. Its translation: CASRSTGNTEAFF. V usage is TRBV2 and J usage is TRBJ1-1, with TRBD1 as a possible D gene (5 bases). The CDR3 extends over 13 amino acids. CDR1 and CDR2 from the germline V gene are SNHLY and FYNNEI. Trimming took 6 bases from V and 1 from J, leaving 9 bases between them.

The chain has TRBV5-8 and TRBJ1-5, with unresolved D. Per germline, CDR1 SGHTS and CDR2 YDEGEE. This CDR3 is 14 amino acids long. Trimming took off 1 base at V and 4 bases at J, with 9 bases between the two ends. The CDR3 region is CASSLRSQNQPQHF. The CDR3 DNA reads TGTGCCAGCAGCTTGAGGAGTCAGAATCAGCCCCAGCATTTT.